The present T cell receptor beta chain was sequenced within a study of naive and memory T cell subsets. Study-wide findings and caveats: A few larger clonotypes appeared in naive repertoires, especially CD8, possibly memory cells re-expressing CD45RA.

This clonotype was recorded at least ten times. The target antigen is unknown. Germline CDR1 is SGHTA and CDR2 is FQGTGA. The CDR3 has 15 amino acids. V was trimmed by 5 bases and J by 2 bases, leaving 13 bases between them. The beta constant-region primer was an equimolar mix of two oligonucleotides covering TRBC1 and TRBC2. Nested alpha and beta constant-region primers with the SP2 primer drove four PCR rounds on ligated cDNA. From the UMI-ligation and nested PCR reads, TCRdb called clonotypes with MiXCR, one entry per CDR3 protein. The sample shows roughly 92,000 distinct CDR3 sequences, about 11% of them seen only once. CMV status came from CD4+ IFNgamma after overnight CMV lysate stimulation.

The sequence came from a human donor in good health. The specimen was naive CD4+ T cells from blood. V gene TRBV7-3 combines with J gene TRBJ2-1, with D uncertain. The CDR3 is CASSPRGVPYNEQFF. CDR3 nucleotide sequence: TGTGCCAGCAGCCCCAGAGGCGTACCCTACAATGAGCAGTTCTTC.